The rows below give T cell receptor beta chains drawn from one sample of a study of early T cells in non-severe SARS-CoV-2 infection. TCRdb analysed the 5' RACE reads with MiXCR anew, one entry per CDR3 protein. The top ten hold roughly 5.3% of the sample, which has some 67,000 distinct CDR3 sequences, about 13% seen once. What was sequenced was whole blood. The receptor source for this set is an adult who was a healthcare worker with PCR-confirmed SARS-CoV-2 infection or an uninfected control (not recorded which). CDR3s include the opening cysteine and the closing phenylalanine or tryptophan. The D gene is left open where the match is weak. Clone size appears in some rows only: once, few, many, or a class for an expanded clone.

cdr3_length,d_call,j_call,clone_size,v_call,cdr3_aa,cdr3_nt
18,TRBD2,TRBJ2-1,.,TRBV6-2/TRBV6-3,CASSYRGLAGGSYNEQFF,TGTGCCAGCAGTTACCGGGGACTAGCGGGAGGGTCCTACAATGAGCAGTTCTTC
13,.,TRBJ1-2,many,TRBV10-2,CASSLGADYGYTF,TGCGCCAGCAGTCTGGGGGCGGACTATGGCTACACCTTC
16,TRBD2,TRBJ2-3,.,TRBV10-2,CASSGPPSGESDTQYF,TGCGCCAGCAGCGGGCCTCCCAGCGGGGAGTCTGATACGCAGTATTTT
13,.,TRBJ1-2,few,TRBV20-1,CSARDPNSAGYTF,TGCAGTGCTAGAGATCCTAACAGTGCTGGCTACACCTTC
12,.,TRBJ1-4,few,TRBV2,CAIHGANEKLFF,TGTGCCATCCACGGGGCTAATGAAAAACTGTTTTTT
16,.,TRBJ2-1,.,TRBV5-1,CASSLPQESSYNEQFF,TGCGCCAGCAGCTTACCCCAAGAGAGCTCCTACAATGAGCAGTTCTTC
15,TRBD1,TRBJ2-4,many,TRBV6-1,CASRLQGLAKNIQYF,TGTGCCAGCAGGTTACAGGGGTTGGCCAAAAACATTCAGTACTTC
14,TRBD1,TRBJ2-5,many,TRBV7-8,CASSFETGWATQYF,TGTGCCAGCAGCTTCGAGACAGGGTGGGCGACCCAGTACTTC
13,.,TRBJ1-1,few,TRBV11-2,CASRRGQNTEAFF,TGTGCCAGCAGGAGGGGACAGAACACTGAAGCTTTCTTT
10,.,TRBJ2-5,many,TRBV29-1,CSVRSETQYF,TGCAGTGTCAGAAGCGAGACCCAGTACTTC
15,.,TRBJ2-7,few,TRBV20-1,CSARDTRGGNYEQYF,TGCAGTGCTAGAGATACGCGAGGAGGGAACTACGAGCAGTACTTC
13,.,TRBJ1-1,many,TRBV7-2,CASSLGVARVAFF,TGTGCCAGCAGCTTGGGGGTGGCAAGGGTAGCTTTCTTT
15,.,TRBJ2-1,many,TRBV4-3,CASSQDITSYNEQFF,TGCGCCAGCAGCCAAGATATAACCTCCTACAATGAGCAGTTCTTC
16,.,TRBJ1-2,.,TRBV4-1,CASSQDSGASDYGYTF,TGCGCCAGCAGCCAAGATTCGGGGGCGTCTGACTATGGCTACACCTTC
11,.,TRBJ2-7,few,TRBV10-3,CATTGLDEQYF,TGTGCCACCACAGGGTTAGACGAGCAGTACTTC
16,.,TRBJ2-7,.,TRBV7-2,CASSNPPGRLTYEQYF,TGTGCCAGCAGCAACCCCCCGGGACGGCTAACCTACGAGCAGTACTTC
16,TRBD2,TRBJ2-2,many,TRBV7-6,CASSSQTSGGYGELFF,TGTGCCAGCAGCTCTCAGACTAGCGGGGGGTACGGGGAGCTGTTTTTT
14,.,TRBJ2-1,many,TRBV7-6,CASSSRTFNNEQFF,TGTGCCAGCAGCTCTCGGACTTTTAACAATGAGCAGTTCTTC
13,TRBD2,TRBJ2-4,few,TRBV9,CASSAGTRPIQYF,TGTGCCAGCAGCGCCGGGACTAGACCAATTCAGTACTTC
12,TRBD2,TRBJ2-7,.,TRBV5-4,CASSHQGGTQMF,TGTGCCAGCAGCCACCAGGGAGGGACCCAGATGTTC
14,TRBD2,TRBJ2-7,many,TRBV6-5,CASRNLGLATEQYF,TGTGCCAGCAGAAACCTTGGACTAGCTACCGAGCAGTACTTC
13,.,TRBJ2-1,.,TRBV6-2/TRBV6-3,CASLSRSYNEQFF,TGTGCCAGCTTGTCTCGCAGCTACAATGAGCAGTTCTTC
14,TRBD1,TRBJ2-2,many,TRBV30,CAWAPGQYTGELFF,TGTGCCTGGGCCCCGGGACAGTACACCGGGGAGCTGTTTTTT
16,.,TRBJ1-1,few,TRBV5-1,CASSLDSRQISTEAFF,TGCGCCAGCAGCTTGGACTCTCGGCAAATCAGCACTGAAGCTTTCTTT
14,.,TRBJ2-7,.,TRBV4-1,CASSQESTSYEQYF,TGCGCCAGCAGCCAAGAATCAACCTCCTACGAGCAGTACTTC